The TCR beta chain under discussion was sequenced for a study of T cells after yellow fever vaccination. At the level of the study: Low-cell-number fractions were prepared with SMART-Seq v4 Ultra Low Input.

Germline CDR1 SGHRS, CDR2 YFSETQ. The CDR3 consists of 13 residues. Trimming took off 0 bases at V and 4 bases at J, with 6 bases between the two ends. In making TCR cDNA, 5'RACE template switching added a universal primer site and UMIs to it. MiXCR, applied by TCRdb to the 5' RACE reads, yields one record per CDR3 protein. This sample carries more than 300,000 distinct CDR3 sequences, 6.8% of them seen once, and the ten largest clones take roughly a sixth. The rearrangement joins TRBV5-1 to TRBJ2-3; D is unresolved. The sequence derives from a man aged 18 to 30 who received the YFV17D yellow fever vaccine. Source: PBMCs, taken roughly 46 days after the first yellow fever vaccination. Here the CDR3 reads CASSLDLADTQYF. DNA of the CDR3: TGCGCCAGCAGCTTGGATCTGGCAGATACGCAGTATTTT.